This TCR beta chain was identified in a study of neoadjuvant nivolumab and ipilimumab in lung cancer. Study context: Nivolumab 3 mg/kg was given days 1, 15 and 29, plus ipilimumab 1 mg/kg day 1 in combination. Overall study findings and caveats: Resected-tumor TCR richness correlated positively with pretherapy blood richness. TCR sequencing covered a small number of samples. TCR richness and clonality were higher in tumors than adjacent uninvolved lung.

Worth noting for this clone: Its antigen is not known.

Trimming shortened V by 0 bases and J by 5 bases, and 14 bases separated the two germline ends. The CDR3 spans 16 residues. Germline lookup yields CDR1 MRHNA and CDR2 SNTAGT. Produced via immunoSEQ multiplex PCR; TCRdb's table is partial and in-frame only. The sample carries some 2,000 clones, over 70% recorded once. V gene TRBV6-4 combines with J gene TRBJ2-1, with D possibly being TRBD1 (5 bases). This sample comprised tumor tissue, obtained before neoadjuvant nivolumab, alone or with ipilimumab. The TCR originated in an adult with non-small cell lung cancer. For the CDR3, the DNA is TGTGCCAGCAGTGACTCGGCAGGGAAAGGAAACAATGAGCAGTTCTTC. Amino acids: CASSDSAGKGNNEQFF.